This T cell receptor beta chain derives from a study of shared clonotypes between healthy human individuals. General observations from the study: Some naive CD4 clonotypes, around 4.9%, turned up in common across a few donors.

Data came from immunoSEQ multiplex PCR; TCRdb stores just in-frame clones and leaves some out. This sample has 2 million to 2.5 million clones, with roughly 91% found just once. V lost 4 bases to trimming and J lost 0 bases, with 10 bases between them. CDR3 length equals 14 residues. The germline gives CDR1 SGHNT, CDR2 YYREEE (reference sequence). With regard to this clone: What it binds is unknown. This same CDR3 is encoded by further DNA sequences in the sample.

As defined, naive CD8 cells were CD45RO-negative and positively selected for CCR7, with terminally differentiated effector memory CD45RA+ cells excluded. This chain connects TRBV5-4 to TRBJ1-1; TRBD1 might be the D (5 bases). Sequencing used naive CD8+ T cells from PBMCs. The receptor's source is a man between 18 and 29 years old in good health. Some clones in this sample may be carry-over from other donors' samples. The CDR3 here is CASSTRGLNTEAFF. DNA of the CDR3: TGTGCCAGCAGCACCCGGGGGTTGAACACTGAAGCTTTCTTT.